The 14 T cell receptor beta chains given below trace back to one sample, sequenced in a study of T cells in Graves' hyperthyroidism and ophthalmopathy. The CDR3 regions of TCR beta were amplified from RNA transcripts. A set of HTBI primers served as the primers for a first-round RT-PCR of the TCR CDR3. TCRdb used MiXCR to reprocess the multiplex PCR reads, holding one entry per CDR3 protein. The sample records 700,000 to 950,000 distinct CDR3 sequences, roughly a third being singletons. Sequences were obtained from blood. All receptors come from a woman aged 40-49 years with Graves' hyperthyroidism.

The V gene is TRBV9, the J gene TRBJ1-2, with D perhaps matching TRBD1 (5 bases). The ends were cut back, 4 bases at V and 8 bases at J, with 18 bases in the middle. Per the germline V gene, CDR1 is SGDLS and CDR2 is YYNGEE. The CDR3 extends over 14 amino acids. CDR3 amino acids: CASSPRTHSGGYTF. The CDR3 DNA reads TGTGCCAGCAGCCCACGGACACACTCGGGGGGCTACACCTTC.

This chain links TRBV6-5 with TRBJ1-1; D ambiguous. Trimming took 5 bases from V and 1 from J, leaving 14 bases between them. The V gene's germline CDR1 is MNHEY and CDR2 SVGAGI. The CDR3 loop spans 15 amino acids. The CDR3 DNA reads as TGTGCCAGCAGTCTATCAGGTACTTCGAACACTGAAGCTTTCTTT. Its translation: CASSLSGTSNTEAFF.

The genes are TRBV29-1 and TRBJ2-7, with 7 positions matching TRBD2. This CDR3 contains 15 residues. The J segment lost 3 bases and the V segment lost 2 bases, leaving 10 bases of the junction unmatched. CDR1 SQVTM and CDR2 ANQGSEA come from the germline V gene. The CDR3 DNA sequence: TGCAGCGTTGAATGGGGGGGACGGGGGAGCTACGAGCAGTACTTC. The encoded protein is CSVEWGGRGSYEQYF.

This clonotype was recorded at least ten times. The V gene is TRBV5-6, the J gene TRBJ1-2; no clear D gene. The CDR3 has 12 amino acids. Trimming removed 2 bases at V and 6 bases at J, with 8 bases between. Germline V gene data show CDR1 as SGHDT and CDR2 as YYEEEE. The chain's CDR3 is CASSLLGNGYTF. The CDR3, as DNA: TGTGCCAGCAGCTTATTGGGGAATGGCTACACCTTC.

The chain has TRBV12-3 or TRBV12-4 and TRBJ1-5; possibly TRBD1 for D (5 bases). The ends were cut back, 6 bases at V and 0 bases at J, with 15 bases in the middle. The CDR3 runs 16 residues. The CDR3, as DNA: TGTGCCAGCAGGCCTATTGGGGGGGGTAGCAATCAGCCCCAGCATTTT. It specifies CASRPIGGGSNQPQHF.

With regard to this clonotype: Since a much larger clone is just one base distant, this may be a read error. The V call is TRBV7-9, the J call TRBJ1-2; no firm D call. Germline loops: CDR1 SEHNR, CDR2 FQNEAQ (reference sequence). V lost 5 bases, J lost 4 bases, and 11 bases lay in between. CDR3 length: 13 amino acids. Written as DNA, the CDR3 is TGTGCCAGCAGCACAGACGCTATCTATGGCTACACCTTC. Translation: CASSTDAIYGYTF.

Details on this clonotype: An end of the junction does not agree with germline; a read error may underlie this. The J gene is TRBJ2-5, the V gene TRBV10-3; no clear D gene. This CDR3 is built from 16 residues. CDR1 and CDR2 (germline): ENHRY, SYGVKD. The CDR3 DNA is TGTGCCAGCAGTTTATACGCAGGCGAGTTGGTAGAGACCCAGTACTTC. It specifies CASSLYAGELVETQYF.

The V gene is TRBV29-1, the J gene TRBJ1-1; 8 bases fit TRBD1. CDR3 length equals 15 residues. The J segment lost 3 bases and the V segment lost 7 bases, leaving 13 bases of the junction unmatched. The V gene's germline CDR1 is SQVTM and CDR2 ANQGSEA. In DNA, the CDR3 is TGCAGCGCCCGAGTATCGACAGGGGCGGACACTGAAGCTTTCTTT. Amino acids: CSARVSTGADTEAFF. Variable domain in full (rest from reference TRBV29-1 and TRBJ1-1): SAVISQKPSRDICQRGTSLTIQCQVDSQVTMMFWYRQQPGQSLTLIATANQGSEATYESGFVIDKFPISRPNLTFSTLTVSNMSPEDSSIYLCSARVSTGADTEAFFGQGTRLTVV.

The chain has TRBV6-5 and TRBJ2-5; D possibly uses TRBD1 or TRBD2 (6 bases each). From germline, CDR1 is MNHEY and CDR2 SVGAGI. This CDR3 has 14 residues. Trimming shortened V by 6 bases and J by 9 bases, and 20 bases separated the two germline ends. CDR3 nucleotide sequence: TGTGCCAGCAGCCATCGGGGGCCCAATCAGCCCCAGTACTTC. Translated: CASSHRGPNQPQYF.

This clonotype was observed a handful of times. The gene calls are TRBV20-1 and TRBJ2-3; 12 nucleotides match TRBD2. Trimming at V came to 3 bases and at J to 5 bases, leaving 6 bases not matched to a gene. The CDR3 runs 15 residues. Germline V gene lookup returns CDR1 DFQATT and CDR2 SNEGSKA (reference sequence). CDR3 DNA: TGCAGTGCTAGTCGGCTAGCGGGAGGGGTAGATACGCAGTATTTT. It specifies CSASRLAGGVDTQYF.

This clonotype was counted only a few times. The chain carries TRBV5-8 and TRBJ1-1; D not certain. The CDR3 runs 14 residues. V dropped 2 bases and J dropped 5 bases, with 13 bases sitting between them. Looked up from germline, CDR1 is SGHTS and CDR2 is YDEGEE. CDR3 nucleotides: TGTGCCAGCAGCTTCGTGGCCCTGGGTACTGAAGCTTTCTTT. It encodes CASSFVALGTEAFF.

The table lists this clonotype with many counts. The V and J genes are TRBV10-2 and TRBJ1-5; the D gene is possibly TRBD1 (6 bases). The ends were cut back, 3 bases at V and 3 bases at J, with 21 bases in the middle. The germline gives CDR1 WSHSY, CDR2 SAAADI. This CDR3 comprises 18 residues. In DNA, the CDR3 is TGCGCCAGCAGTGACCATCGACCAGGGGTAGTCGCCAATCAGCCCCAGCATTTT. Its protein is CASSDHRPGVVANQPQHF.

Ten or more counts support this clonotype. CDR3: CATRNDRDTEAFF. The DNA for the CDR3 is TGTGCCACCAGAAACGACAGGGACACTGAAGCTTTCTTT. The chain links TRBV15 to TRBJ1-1; TRBD1 matches at 7 bases. Germline assignment: CDR1 LNHNV and CDR2 YYDKDF (reference sequence). The CDR3 sequence is 13 residues long. Trimming cost V 6 bases and J 3 bases; bases outside gene matches: 4.

This clonotype showed up just a few times. V usage is TRBV6-5 and J usage is TRBJ1-2; possible D gene TRBD1, 6 bases. Trimming removed 10 bases at V and 4 bases at J, with 19 bases between. This CDR3 is 14 amino acids long. Germline CDR1 MNHEY, CDR2 SVGAGI. CDR3 nucleotide sequence: TGTGCCACACGGGAGGGGGGCCAATCCTATGGCTACACCTTC. The encoded protein is CATREGGQSYGYTF.